The 14 T cell receptor beta chains presented below share a single source sample, sequenced in a study of T cell clones after liver transplantation. Clones were sequenced by immunoSEQ multiplex PCR, and TCRdb holds only the in-frame ones, with some missing. The sample includes several thousand clones, about 80% of them seen just once. This specimen was CD8+ T cells from blood, taken approximately 3.5 years after liver transplant. The source is a human patient who received a liver transplant. Some T cells may have originated in the graft donor.

This sequence joins TRBV4-1 and TRBJ2-7; possible D gene TRBD1, 5 bases. The V and J ends lost 0 bases and 4 bases respectively, with 10 bases between them. Germline V lookup: CDR1 MGHRA, CDR2 YSYEKL. The length of the CDR3 is 14 residues. The CDR3 DNA reads TGCGCCAGCAGCCAAGACAGGGTTCGGTACGAGCAGTACTTC. Translation gives CASSQDRVRYEQYF.

The chain carries TRBV6-6 and TRBJ1-1; D unresolved. The V gene lost 0 bases and the J gene lost 8 bases, with 7 bases spanning the gap. Germline V lookup: CDR1 MNHNY, CDR2 SVGAGI (reference sequence). This CDR3 region has 12 residues. The CDR3 loop is CASSYSNNEAFF. DNA of the CDR3: TGTGCCAGCAGTTACTCGAATAACGAAGCTTTCTTT.

The rearrangement links TRBV10-2 to TRBJ2-3; the D gene could be TRBD1 or TRBD2 (5 bases each). Germline values: CDR1 WSHSY, CDR2 SAAADI. V lost 5 bases to trimming and J lost 4 bases, with 16 bases between them. This CDR3 contains 15 residues. The CDR3 bases are TGCGCCAGCAGTTGGGACGGTGGGGATCCAGATACGCAGTATTTT. Its translation: CASSWDGGDPDTQYF.

The V and J genes are TRBV6-6 and TRBJ1-1; D call uncertain. The V end was cut by 0 bases, the J end by 8 bases, with 13 bases between. The CDR3 is 14 amino acids. CDR1 and CDR2 from the germline V gene are MNHNY and SVGAGI (reference sequence). The CDR3 loop reads CASSYSIATTEAFF. The CDR3 DNA sequence: TGTGCCAGCAGTTACTCGATAGCGACGACCGAAGCTTTCTTT.

V is TRBV4-3 and J is TRBJ2-7; perhaps TRBD1 as D (5 bases). This CDR3 contains 13 residues. Per germline, CDR1 LGHNA and CDR2 YSLEER. V dropped 4 bases and J dropped 6 bases, with 13 bases sitting between them. The CDR3 DNA sequence: TGCGCCAGCAGCCCCCTCCCTCAGGGCGAGCAGTACTTC. Encoded protein: CASSPLPQGEQYF.

The chain joins TRBV6-1 to TRBJ2-7; D call uncertain. Germline V gives CDR1 MNHNS, CDR2 SASEGT. The CDR3 has 15 amino acids. Between the trimmed V and J ends, which lost 2 bases and 7 bases, there was a span of 18 bases. Here the CDR3 DNA reads TGTGCCAGCAGTGAAAACCCGAGTGGGTCGGGTGAGCAGTACTTC. Residues: CASSENPSGSGEQYF.

The chain employs TRBV15 and TRBJ1-1, with a weak D call TRBD1 (5 bases). V was shortened by 5 bases and J by 4 bases, with 23 bases between the two germline ends. From germline, CDR1 is LNHNV and CDR2 YYDKDF (reference sequence). The CDR3 extends over 17 amino acids. CDR3 amino acids: CATSSRGDLTRATEAFF. Here the CDR3 DNA reads TGTGCCACCAGCTCCCGAGGGGACCTAACCAGGGCCACTGAAGCTTTCTTT.

CDR3 residues: CASSLDGPYEQYF. The CDR3 DNA follows: TGCGCCAGCAGCTTGGACGGACCCTACGAGCAGTACTTC. The V gene is TRBV5-1, the J gene TRBJ2-7; D uncertain. The germline CDR1 and CDR2 sequences are SGHRS and YFSETQ. This CDR3 region has 13 residues. Between the trimmed V and J ends, which lost 0 bases and 2 bases, there was a span of 6 bases.

This chain links TRBV19 with TRBJ2-2; TRBD1 or TRBD2 may be the D gene (5 bases each). The CDR3 sequence is 13 residues long. From germline, CDR1 is LNHDA and CDR2 SQIVND (reference sequence). Trimming took 6 bases from V and 7 from J, leaving 12 bases between them. DNA of the CDR3: TGTGCCAGTAGCGGGACCCCCCGCGGGGAGCTGTTTTTT. It codes for CASSGTPRGELFF. The variable domain in full, with the rest retrieved from reference TRBV19 and TRBJ2-2, is DGGITQSPKYLFRKEGQNVTLSCEQNLNHDAMYWYRQDPGQGLRLIYYSQIVNDFQKGDIAEGYSVSREKKESFPLTVTSAQKNPTAFYLCASSGTPRGELFFGEGSRLTVL.

This chain connects TRBV28 to TRBJ1-1; the D gene is possibly TRBD1 (6 bases). V was pared by 10 bases and J by 2 bases, with 23 bases between. This CDR3 contains 16 residues. Germline assignment: CDR1 MDHEN and CDR2 SYDVKM. The CDR3 protein is CATWRSAGEENTEAFF. CDR3 coding DNA: TGTGCCACCTGGCGATCGGCAGGGGAGGAAAACACTGAAGCTTTCTTT.

This chain links TRBV2 with TRBJ2-2; TRBD1 is a possible D gene (6 bases). V was trimmed by 8 bases and J by 2 bases, leaving 15 bases between them. Per germline, CDR1 SNHLY and CDR2 FYNNEI. The CDR3 spans 15 residues. Here the CDR3 reads CASGKGTLNTGELFF. The CDR3 DNA follows: TGTGCCAGCGGGAAGGGGACACTAAACACCGGGGAGCTGTTTTTT.

The chain couples TRBV28 to TRBJ2-7; TRBD1 aligns across 12 bases. Germline CDR1 reads MDHEN; CDR2 reads SYDVKM. Losses at the gene ends were 3 bases for V and 1 base for J; bases not matched to a gene: 7. CDR3 length: 17 residues. CDR3 in amino acids: CASSFPGTGGLSYEQYF. CDR3 nucleotides: TGTGCCAGCAGTTTTCCCGGGACAGGGGGCTTATCCTACGAGCAGTACTTC.

The rearrangement links TRBV11-2 to TRBJ2-3; D perhaps matches TRBD2 (6 bases). CDR3 length: 15 residues. Germline loops: CDR1 SGHAT, CDR2 FQNNGV. Trimming removed 2 bases at V and 0 bases at J, with 9 bases between. The CDR3 region has the DNA TGTGCCAGCAGCTTACGCGGGACTAGCACAGATACGCAGTATTTT. Its protein product is CASSLRGTSTDTQYF. Combining the CDR3 with reference TRBV11-2 and TRBJ2-3 gives the whole variable domain EAGVAQSPRYKIIEKRQSVAFWCNPISGHATLYWYQQILGQGPKLLIQFQNNGVVDDSQLPKDRFSAERLKGVDSTLKIQPAKLEDSAVYLCASSLRGTSTDTQYFGPGTRLTVL.

CDR3 amino acids: CASSQGLAMGYEQYF. CDR3 DNA sequence: TGCGCCAGCAGCCAAGGCCTAGCGATGGGCTACGAGCAGTACTTC. The chain combines TRBV4-3 with TRBJ2-7; maybe TRBD2 (6 bases). In germline, CDR1 is LGHNA, CDR2 YSLEER. The length of the CDR3 is 15 residues. Trimming pared 1 base from V and 3 bases from J, leaving 13 bases between.